This T cell receptor beta chain was profiled in a study of post-analysis software for immune sequencing data. In regard to this clonotype: Its antigen is not identified.

The CDR3 totals 16 residues. CDR1 and CDR2 from the germline V gene are MNHNY and SVGAGI (reference sequence). V lost 5 bases, J lost 0 bases, and 11 bases lay in between. Notes on the study in general: Elevated frequency relative to controls characterized roughly 5 TRBV segments in patients, TRBV5-6, TRBV5-1 and TRBV20-1 among them. F measure grouped same-batch samples tightly together.

Unique molecular identifiers tagged the TCR beta cDNA libraries. Each batch of roughly 1 to 11 million T cells produced approximately 470,000 cDNA molecules. TCRdb analysed the PCR reads with MiXCR anew, one entry per CDR3 protein. The profile shows more than 500,000 distinct CDR3 sequences, under 40% of them singletons. Input material: blood. This clonotype was sampled from a girl aged 2-17 years with multiple sclerosis. The chain links TRBV6-6 to TRBJ2-6; D unclear. The CDR3 loop reads CASSGAGVSGANVLTF. The CDR3 coding sequence is TGTGCCAGCAGTGGAGCCGGCGTCTCTGGGGCCAACGTCCTGACTTTC.